The 15 T cell receptor beta chains listed next were all sequenced from one sample in a study of PD-1 blockade in classical Hodgkin lymphoma. The assay was immunoSEQ multiplex PCR, and TCRdb's table has in-frame clones only and misses some. The sample has some 150,000 clones, around four fifths seen once. The patients all showed relapse after autologous stem cell transplantation, while their brentuximab vedotin exposure varied. This specimen was peripheral blood mononuclear cells (PBMCs), taken before the second cycle of nivolumab. The origin of the receptors is a human donor with classical Hodgkin lymphoma.

The chain uses TRBV7-9 and TRBJ1-1; TRBD1 agrees at 8 bases. The germline gives CDR1 SEHNR, CDR2 FQNEAQ (reference sequence). Trimming at V came to 5 bases and at J to 2 bases, leaving 7 bases not matched to a gene. The CDR3 length is 15 residues. DNA of the CDR3: TGTGCCAGCAGCCTCCTCAGGGGGCTTAACACTGAAGCTTTCTTT. Its translation is CASSLLRGLNTEAFF.

The rearrangement joins TRBV5-1 to TRBJ1-1; possibly TRBD1 for D (5 bases). CDR3 size: 13 residues. Trimming stripped 0 bases from V and 7 bases from J, with 10 bases between. Germline V CDR1 and CDR2: SGHRS, YFSETQ. CDR3 bases: TGCGCCAGCAGCTTGGAGATACAGGTTGAAGCTTTCTTT. Protein sequence: CASSLEIQVEAFF. The full variable domain, in which reference TRBV5-1 and TRBJ1-1 provide the parts outside the CDR3, is KAGVTQTPRYLIKTRGQQVTLSCSPISGHRSVSWYQQTPGQGLQFLFEYFSETQRNKGNFPGRFSGRQFSNSRSEMNVSTLELGDSALYLCASSLEIQVEAFFGQGTRLTVV.

The V and J genes are TRBV10-3 and TRBJ1-4; TRBD1 matches at 7 bases. Germline V gives CDR1 ENHRY, CDR2 SYGVKD. The junction had 4 bases not matched to a gene; V was cut back by 5 bases and J by 4 bases. The CDR3 totals 14 residues. The chain's CDR3 is CAISPGQNNEKLFF. The CDR3 bases are TGTGCCATCAGTCCGGGACAGAATAATGAAAAACTGTTTTTT.

The rearrangement uses TRBV6-4 and TRBJ2-3; no firm D call. CDR3 length equals 13 residues. V shed 3 bases and J shed 3 bases, with 7 bases lying between them. The germline V gene encodes CDR1 MRHNA and CDR2 SNTAGT. CDR3 bases: TGTGCCAGCAGTGAGGAGTCTACAGATACGCAGTATTTT. Translating gives CASSEESTDTQYF.

This rearrangement joins TRBV5-1 to TRBJ1-3; weak D call: TRBD1 (6 bases). The CDR3 runs 15 residues. The germline V gene encodes CDR1 SGHRS and CDR2 YFSETQ. Trimming removed 2 bases at V and 0 bases at J, with 9 bases between. The CDR3 DNA reads as TGCGCCAGCAGCTTTGACAGGTCCTCTGGAAACACCATATATTTT. Amino acid sequence: CASSFDRSSGNTIYF.

The rearrangement links TRBV6-5 to TRBJ2-5; D is unclear. The V and J ends lost 6 bases and 5 bases respectively, with 7 bases between them. This CDR3 is 11 amino acids long. Per germline, CDR1 MNHEY and CDR2 SVGAGI. In DNA, the CDR3 is TGTGCCAGCAGGAGATGGGAGACCCAGTACTTC. Protein sequence: CASRRWETQYF.

This clone was found once. V usage is TRBV6-6 and J usage is TRBJ2-1; D remains ambiguous. Trimming shortened V by 5 bases and J by 1 base, and 15 bases separated the two germline ends. Germline CDR1 is MNHNY and CDR2 is SVGAGI (reference sequence). This CDR3 contains 16 residues. Here the CDR3 reads CASSPGVSLSYNEQFF. The CDR3, as DNA: TGTGCCAGCAGTCCTGGGGTCAGCTTATCCTACAATGAGCAGTTCTTC.

The chain is built from TRBV29-1 and TRBJ2-2; TRBD2 agrees at 8 bases. J lost 4 bases, V lost 6 bases, and 10 bases had no gene match. This CDR3 contains 15 residues. Germline assignment: CDR1 SQVTM and CDR2 ANQGSEA. CDR3 protein: CSVDQRELGTGELFF. The CDR3 DNA sequence: TGCAGCGTGGACCAGCGGGAGTTAGGCACCGGGGAGCTGTTTTTT.

This chain links TRBV5-4 with TRBJ2-7, with a weak D call TRBD2 (6 bases). The germline gives CDR1 SGHNT, CDR2 YYREEE (reference sequence). The CDR3 is 15 residues long. V was shortened by 5 bases and J by 4 bases, with 19 bases between the two germline ends. Here the CDR3 reads CASSPDQGGDYEQYF. The CDR3 DNA reads TGTGCCAGCAGTCCGGACCAGGGAGGTGATTACGAGCAGTACTTC. Drawing the rest from reference TRBV5-4 and TRBJ2-7, the complete variable domain is ETGVTQSPTHLIKTRGQQVTLRCSSQSGHNTVSWYQQALGQGPQFIFQYYREEENGRGNFPPRFSGLQFPNYSSELNVNALELDDSALYLCASSPDQGGDYEQYFGPGTRLTVT.

The rearrangement uses TRBV6-5 and TRBJ1-5; D gene ambiguous. The CDR3 loop spans 16 amino acids. The germline V gene has CDR1 MNHEY and CDR2 SVGAGI. V was trimmed by 4 bases and J by 7 bases, leaving 20 bases between them. Here the CDR3 DNA reads TGTGCCAGCAGTTCCGCGGGAGATCCCGTATCGCAGCCCCAGCATTTT. The encoded protein is CASSSAGDPVSQPQHF.

This chain uses TRBV19 with TRBJ1-5; D is ambiguous. Germline values: CDR1 LNHDA, CDR2 SQIVND (reference sequence). V was pared by 4 bases and J by 1 base, with 20 bases between. The CDR3 covers 18 residues. The chain's CDR3 is CASSTPYFDKESNQPQHF. CDR3 DNA: TGTGCCAGTAGTACGCCTTACTTCGACAAGGAGAGCAATCAGCCCCAGCATTTT. The whole variable domain, filled in from reference TRBV19 and TRBJ1-5, reads DGGITQSPKYLFRKEGQNVTLSCEQNLNHDAMYWYRQDPGQGLRLIYYSQIVNDFQKGDIAEGYSVSREKKESFPLTVTSAQKNPTAFYLCASSTPYFDKESNQPQHFGDGTRLSIL.

This sequence joins TRBV5-1 and TRBJ2-7; D gene unclear. The CDR3 consists of 14 residues. Germline-derived CDR1 and CDR2 are SGHRS and YFSETQ. Trimming removed 0 bases from V and 4 bases from J, with 11 bases in between. As DNA, the CDR3 is TGCGCCAGCAGCTTGGTCGGAAATAGGTACGAGCAGTACTTC. This gives the protein CASSLVGNRYEQYF.

This chain uses TRBV12-1 with TRBJ1-2; TRBD1, the table's D call, was not compared with the DNA. TRBV12-1 is shown as a pseudogene. The CDR3 runs 15 residues. CDR3 coding DNA: TGTGCCAGCAGCTTAATCCCAGGGGATTGCGAGGGCTACACCTTC. Its protein is CASSLIPGDCEGYTF.

In the case of this clone: At one end, the junction sequence differs from germline, possibly due to a read error. The sample carries other DNA sequences with the same CDR3. V usage is TRBV30 and J usage is TRBJ1-1; 8 bases are shared with TRBD1. The CDR3 is made up of 14 amino acids. The V gene's germline CDR1 is GTSNPN and CDR2 SVGIG (reference sequence). This CDR3 is CAWSPGTGPAEAFF. CDR3 in DNA: TGCGCCTGGAGTCCCGGGACAGGCCCGGCTGAAGCTTTCTTT.

The gene calls are TRBV28 and TRBJ2-1; TRBD2 matches 7 bases. V lost 5 bases to trimming and J lost 4 bases; unmatched junction nucleotides: 23. Germline-derived CDR1 and CDR2 are MDHEN and SYDVKM. The CDR3 runs to 20 residues. The CDR3 DNA sequence: TGTGCCAGCAGTCCCCCCGGGCTAGCGGCCGGGGTAATCCTATACAATGAGCAGTTCTTC. This translates into CASSPPGLAAGVILYNEQFF.